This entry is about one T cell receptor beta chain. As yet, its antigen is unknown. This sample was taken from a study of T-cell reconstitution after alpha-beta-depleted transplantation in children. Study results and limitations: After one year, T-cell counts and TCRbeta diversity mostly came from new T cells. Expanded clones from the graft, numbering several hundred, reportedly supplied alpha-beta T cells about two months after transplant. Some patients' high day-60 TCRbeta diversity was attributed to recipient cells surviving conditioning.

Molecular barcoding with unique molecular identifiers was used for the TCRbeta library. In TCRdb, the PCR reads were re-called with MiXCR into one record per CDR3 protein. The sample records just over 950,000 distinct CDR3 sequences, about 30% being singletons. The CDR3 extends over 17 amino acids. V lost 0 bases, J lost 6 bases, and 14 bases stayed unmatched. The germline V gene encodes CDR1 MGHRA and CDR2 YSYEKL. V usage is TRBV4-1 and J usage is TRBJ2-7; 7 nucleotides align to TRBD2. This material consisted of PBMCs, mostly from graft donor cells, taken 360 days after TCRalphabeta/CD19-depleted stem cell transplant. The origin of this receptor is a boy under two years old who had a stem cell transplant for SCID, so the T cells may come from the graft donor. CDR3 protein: CASSQDPFREVKSEQYF. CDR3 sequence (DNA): TGCGCCAGCAGCCAAGATCCGTTTCGGGAGGTAAAGTCCGAGCAGTACTTC.